This T cell receptor beta chain was identified in a study of Ad26.COV2.S vaccination and SARS-CoV-2 variants. Across the study: The study gave Ad26.COV2.S intramuscularly, once or twice 56 days apart. Study-level results: For non-spike TCRs, breadth in vaccine recipients resembled that in placebo recipients.

Treatment noted: 19 received Ad26.COV2.S at low or high dose, single or two shots; roughly five received placebo; per-sample allocation not given. Sampling occurred on day 63 after the first vaccine or placebo injection. Wuhan-strain SARS-CoV-2 spike was expressed by the Ad26 vector that made up the vaccine. This CDR3 has 14 residues. Germline CDR1 WSHSY, CDR2 SAAADI. The J segment lost 7 bases and the V segment lost 4 bases, leaving 8 bases of the junction unmatched. Libraries were prepared by immunoSEQ multiplex PCR; TCRdb keeps only in-frame clonotypes and omits some of them. The data contain 300,000 to 500,000 clones, around 85% of them singletons. To note about this clone: Its specificity is not known.

The chain links TRBV10-2 to TRBJ1-1; 8 positions match TRBD1. The origin of this receptor is a person aged 18-60 years who received the Ad26.COV2.S COVID-19 vaccine or a placebo. The sample here was peripheral blood, taken in a trial of Ad26.COV2.S vaccine versus placebo. CDR3 in DNA: TGCGCCAGCAGTGCGAGCAGGGGGCAGGGTGAAGCTTTCTTT. It yields the protein CASSASRGQGEAFF.